This TCR beta chain is from a study of cytomegalovirus exposure and HLA in healthy donors. The CDR3 consists of 16 residues. Germline V gene sequence: CDR1 MNHEY, CDR2 SMNVEV (reference sequence). Primers for the PCR totalled 60 Vbeta and 13 Jbeta. TCRdb keeps only in-frame clones here, not all; method: immunoSEQ multiplex PCR. The data show roughly 190,000 clones, approximately 81% seen once. Regarding this clone: The antigen remains undetermined.

General study findings and limits: V segments that were indistinguishable, TRBV6-2 and TRBV6-3 among them, were omitted from analysis.

This TCR was sampled from a man aged 50 to 60 in good health and CMV-seronegative. What was sequenced was PBMCs. J is TRBJ2-5 and V is TRBV27; 11 bases match TRBD2. The better agreement between TRBJ2-7 and the DNA end casts doubt on the J call. CDR3 coding DNA: TGTGCCAGCAGTCACCCATTAGCGGGGGGGTCTTACGAGCAGTACTTC. The encoded protein is CASSHPLAGGSYEQYF.